This T cell receptor (beta chain) is drawn from a study of CD8 T cells in ankylosing spondylitis. Points from the study as a whole: What appeared characteristic of ankylosing spondylitis blood was a TCR beta motif of seven to nine highly homologous variants. Clones tied to disease were said to be significantly enriched in matched ankylosing spondylitis synovial fluid. A CD8+ phenotype characterized the disease-linked clones, which were relatively rare in peripheral blood. Earlier studies detected some motif variants in reactive arthritis synovial fluid and blood.

CDR3 size: 14 residues. The ends were cut back, 0 bases at V and 3 bases at J, with 9 bases in the middle. The V gene's germline CDR1 is LGHNA and CDR2 YNFKEQ. Making the TCR beta libraries involved quantitative 5'-RACE with molecular barcodes. TCRdb re-derived calls from the 5' RACE reads in MiXCR, one entry per CDR3 protein. The sample has approximately 300,000 distinct CDR3 sequences; 7% to 9% are singletons. In the case of this clonotype: Its specificity is not known.

The material sequenced was blood, either unsorted or a sorted T cell fraction (not recorded which). This clonotype was obtained from a male donor with ankylosing spondylitis. The chain employs TRBV4-2 and TRBJ2-7; no firm D call. CDR3 in DNA: TGTGCCAGCAGCCAAGATCTTGGGAACTACGAGCAGTACTTC. Protein: CASSQDLGNYEQYF.